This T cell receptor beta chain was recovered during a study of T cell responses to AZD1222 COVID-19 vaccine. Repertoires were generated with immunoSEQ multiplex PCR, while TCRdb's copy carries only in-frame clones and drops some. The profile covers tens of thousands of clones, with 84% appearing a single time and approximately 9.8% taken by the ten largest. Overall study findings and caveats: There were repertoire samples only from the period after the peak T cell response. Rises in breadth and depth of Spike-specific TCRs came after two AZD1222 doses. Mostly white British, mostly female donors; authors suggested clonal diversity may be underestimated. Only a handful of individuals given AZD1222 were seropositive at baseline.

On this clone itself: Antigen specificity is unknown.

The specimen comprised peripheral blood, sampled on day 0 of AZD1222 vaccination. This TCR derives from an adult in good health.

This CDR3 reads CASSLASASGYGYTF. In DNA, the CDR3 is TGTGCCAGCAGCTTAGCGTCGGCGTCGGGCTATGGCTACACCTTC. The rearrangement joins TRBV7-8 to TRBJ1-2; no clear D. V was shortened by 0 bases and J by 4 bases, with 12 bases between the two germline ends. CDR3 length equals 15 residues. Per germline, CDR1 SGHVS and CDR2 FQNEAQ. The full variable domain, completed using reference TRBV7-8 and TRBJ1-2, is GAGVSQSPRYKVAKRGQDVALRCDPISGHVSLFWYQQALGQGPEFLTYFQNEAQLDKSGLPSDRFFAERPEGSVSTLKIQRTQQEDSAVYLCASSLASASGYGYTFGSGTRLTVV.